The entry that follows covers one T cell receptor beta chain sequence. The antigen is undetermined. TCRdb ran MiXCR on the reads and lists one entry per CDR3 protein. In the table there are 200,000 to 250,000 distinct CDR3 sequences, 38% of which are singletons. There are 14 residues in the CDR3. Trimming shortened V by 2 bases and J by 5 bases, and 13 bases separated the two germline ends. This entry is derived from a study of T cell repertoires in cytomegalovirus infection. Study findings and constraints: Within the response measured ex vivo, HLA-C-restricted CMV-specific TCR beta clonotypes were dominant.

This clonotype originated in a human donor in good health (CMV status not recorded). Some clones in this sample may be carry-over from other donors' samples. This sequence joins TRBV12-3 or TRBV12-4 and TRBJ2-7; D gene uncertain. The sample consisted of CD8+ T cells from cultured PBMCs, taken from culture after CMV antigen stimulation. CDR3 protein: CASSLSLLRDEQYF. CDR3 sequence (DNA): TGTGCCAGCAGTTTATCCCTTCTTCGGGACGAGCAGTACTTC.